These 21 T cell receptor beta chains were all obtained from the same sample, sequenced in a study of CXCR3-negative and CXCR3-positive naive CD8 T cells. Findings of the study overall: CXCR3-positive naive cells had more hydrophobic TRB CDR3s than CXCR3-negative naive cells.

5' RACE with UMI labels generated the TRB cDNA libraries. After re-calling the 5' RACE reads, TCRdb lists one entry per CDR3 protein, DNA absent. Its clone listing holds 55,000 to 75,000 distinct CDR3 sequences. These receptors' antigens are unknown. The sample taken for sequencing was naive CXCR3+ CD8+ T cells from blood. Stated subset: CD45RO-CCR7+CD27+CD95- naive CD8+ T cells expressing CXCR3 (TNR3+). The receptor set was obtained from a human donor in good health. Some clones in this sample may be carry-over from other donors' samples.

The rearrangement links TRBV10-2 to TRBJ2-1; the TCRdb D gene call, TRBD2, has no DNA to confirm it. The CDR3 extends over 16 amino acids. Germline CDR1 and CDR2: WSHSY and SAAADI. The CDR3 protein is CASNHGTSGSYNEQFF.

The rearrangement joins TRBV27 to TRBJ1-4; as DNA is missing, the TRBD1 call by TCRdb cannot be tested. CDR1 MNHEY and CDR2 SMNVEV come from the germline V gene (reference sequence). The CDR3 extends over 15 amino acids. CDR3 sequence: CASSLTARVKEKLFF.

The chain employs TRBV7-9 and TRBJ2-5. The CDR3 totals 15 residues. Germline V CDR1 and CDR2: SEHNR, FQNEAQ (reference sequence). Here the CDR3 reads CASSLEEKPQETQYF. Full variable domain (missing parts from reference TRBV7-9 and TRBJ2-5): DTGVSQNPRHKITKRGQNVTFRCDPISEHNRLYWYRQTLGQGPEFLTYFQNEAQLEKSRLLSDRFSAERPKGSFSTLEIQRTEQGDSAMYLCASSLEEKPQETQYFGPGTRLLVL.

CDR3 residues: CASSQAPTANYGYTF. V usage is TRBV14 and J usage is TRBJ1-2. The CDR3 has 15 residues. Germline V CDR1 and CDR2: SGHDN, FVKESK.

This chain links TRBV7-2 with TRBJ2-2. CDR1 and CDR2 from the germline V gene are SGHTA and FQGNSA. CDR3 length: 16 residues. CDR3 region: CASSTYSGSTSGELFF.

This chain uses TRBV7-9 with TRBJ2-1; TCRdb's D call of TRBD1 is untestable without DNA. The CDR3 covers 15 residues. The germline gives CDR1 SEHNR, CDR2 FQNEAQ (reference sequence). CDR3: CASSSPQTGGNEQFF.

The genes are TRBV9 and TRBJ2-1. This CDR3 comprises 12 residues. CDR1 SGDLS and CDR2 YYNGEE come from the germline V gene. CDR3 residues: CASSVENNEQFF.

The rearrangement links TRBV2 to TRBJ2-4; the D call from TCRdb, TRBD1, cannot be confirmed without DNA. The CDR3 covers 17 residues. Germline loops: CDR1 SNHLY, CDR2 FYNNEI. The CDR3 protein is CASSDSRGTLAKNIQYF. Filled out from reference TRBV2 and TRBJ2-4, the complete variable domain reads EPEVTQTPSHQVTQMGQEVILRCVPISNHLYFYWYRQILGQKVEFLVSFYNNEISEKSEIFDDQFSVERPDGSNFTLKIRSTKLEDSAMYFCASSDSRGTLAKNIQYFGAGTRLSVL.

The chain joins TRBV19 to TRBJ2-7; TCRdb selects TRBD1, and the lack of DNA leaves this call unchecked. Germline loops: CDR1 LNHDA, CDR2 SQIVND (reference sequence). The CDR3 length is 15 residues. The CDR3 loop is CASSIGGRGLREQYF.

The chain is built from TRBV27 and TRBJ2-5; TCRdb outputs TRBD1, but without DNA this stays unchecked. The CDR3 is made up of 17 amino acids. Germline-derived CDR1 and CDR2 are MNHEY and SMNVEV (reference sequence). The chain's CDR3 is CASSFMTRQGVQETQYF.

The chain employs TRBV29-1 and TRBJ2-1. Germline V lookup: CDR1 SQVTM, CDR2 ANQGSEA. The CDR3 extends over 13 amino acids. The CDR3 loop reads CSVQETSYNEQFF.

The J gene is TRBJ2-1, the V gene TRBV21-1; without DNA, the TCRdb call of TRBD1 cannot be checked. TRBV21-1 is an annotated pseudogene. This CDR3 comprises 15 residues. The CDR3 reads CASSKDPGPDNEQFF.

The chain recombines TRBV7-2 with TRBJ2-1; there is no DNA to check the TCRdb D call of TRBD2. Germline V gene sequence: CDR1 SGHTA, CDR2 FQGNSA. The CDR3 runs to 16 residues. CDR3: CASSLGGGAYYNEQFF.

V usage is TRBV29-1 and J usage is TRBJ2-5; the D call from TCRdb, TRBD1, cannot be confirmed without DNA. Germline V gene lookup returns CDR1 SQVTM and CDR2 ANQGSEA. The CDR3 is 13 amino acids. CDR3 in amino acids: CSVDGGQQETQYF.

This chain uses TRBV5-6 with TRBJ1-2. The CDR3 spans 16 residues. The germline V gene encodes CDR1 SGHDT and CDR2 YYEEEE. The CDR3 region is CASSIQPTGANYGYTF.

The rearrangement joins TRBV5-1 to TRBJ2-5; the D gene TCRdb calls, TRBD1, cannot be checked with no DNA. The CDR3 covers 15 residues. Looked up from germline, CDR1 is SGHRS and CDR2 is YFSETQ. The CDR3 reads CASSRRGAIQETQYF.

The CDR3 region is CASSSRGLASYEQYF. The chain uses TRBV28 and TRBJ2-7; absent DNA, TCRdb's TRBD2 call cannot be checked. This CDR3 region has 15 residues. Germline values: CDR1 MDHEN, CDR2 SYDVKM.

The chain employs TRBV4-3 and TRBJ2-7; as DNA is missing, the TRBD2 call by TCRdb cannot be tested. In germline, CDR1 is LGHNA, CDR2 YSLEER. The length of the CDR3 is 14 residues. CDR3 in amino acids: CASSQVPGLVEQYF.

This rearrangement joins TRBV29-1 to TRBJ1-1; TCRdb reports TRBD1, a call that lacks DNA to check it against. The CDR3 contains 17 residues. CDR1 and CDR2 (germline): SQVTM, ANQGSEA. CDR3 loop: CSVEDWESWAAVTEAFF.

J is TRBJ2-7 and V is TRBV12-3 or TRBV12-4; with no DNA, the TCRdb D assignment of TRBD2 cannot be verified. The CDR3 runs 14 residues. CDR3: CASTTRLNGYEQYF.

CDR3 sequence: CASSPARLLEQYF. The chain is built from TRBV7-2 and TRBJ2-7. Per germline, CDR1 SGHTA and CDR2 FQGNSA. The length of the CDR3 is 13 residues.